Here is one T cell receptor (beta chain) with its context. Germline CDR1 SGHVS, CDR2 FQNEAQ. The V segment lost 2 bases and the J segment 7 bases; nucleotides outside the gene matches: 7. The length of the CDR3 is 14 residues. These data originate in a study of blood T cell repertoires in COVID-19. Clones were sequenced by immunoSEQ multiplex PCR, and TCRdb holds only the in-frame ones, with some missing. The table lists fewer than 200,000 clones, roughly 84% of them singletons. The TCR was taken from a human donor with acute COVID-19. The donor label of this sample is uncertain. The gene calls are TRBV7-8 and TRBJ2-7; 8 bases are a match to TRBD1. Specimen: PBMCs or T cells enriched from blood (not recorded which). CDR3 sequence (DNA): TGTGCCAGCAGCTTAATTGGCAGGGGGCAAGAGCAGTACTTC. Translated: CASSLIGRGQEQYF.